The rows below give T cell receptor beta chains drawn from one sample of a study of beta chain features in type 1 diabetes. The repertoire was sequenced with immunoSEQ multiplex PCR; TCRdb's copy has only in-frame clones and lacks some. The repertoire holds approximately 380,000 clones, with roughly 16% as singletons. Sequencing was performed on naive CD4+ T cells from blood. These receptors originate from a woman aged 18-30 years in good health. Both conserved end residues are part of each CDR3. The D gene is left open where the match is weak. Only part of the rows carry a size: once, few, many, or a class if the clone is expanded.

TRBV9	13	-	-	TRBJ1-1	CASSVARNTEAFF	TGTGCCAGCAGCGTAGCTAGAAACACTGAAGCTTTCTTT
TRBV7-6	16	TRBD2	few	TRBJ2-7	CASSFSSTSGSYEQYF	TGTGCCAGCAGCTTCTCTTCGACTAGCGGGAGCTACGAGCAGTACTTC
TRBV10-3	13	-	-	TRBJ1-1	CATGDGMNTEAFF	TGTGCCACGGGGGACGGCATGAACACTGAAGCTTTCTTT
TRBV18	13	-	few	TRBJ1-4	CASSPGHREKLFF	TGTGCCAGCTCACCGGGACACCGGGAAAAACTGTTTTTT
TRBV28	16	TRBD2	few	TRBJ2-7	CASRVAGTRGDHEQYF	TGTGCCAGCAGGGTAGCAGGGACTAGAGGCGACCACGAGCAGTACTTC
TRBV30	13	TRBD1	few	TRBJ1-2	CAWSGTGVGGYTF	TGTGCCTGGAGCGGGACAGGGGTCGGGGGCTACACCTTC
TRBV5-6	15	TRBD2	-	TRBJ2-5	CASSLPGLAGETQYF	TGTGCCAGCAGCTTGCCGGGACTAGCAGGAGAGACCCAGTACTTC
TRBV30	10	-	few	TRBJ2-5	CAWSRETQYF	TGTGCCTGGAGCAGAGAGACCCAGTACTTC
TRBV5-1	16	TRBD2	-	TRBJ2-1	CASSLSLAGGRNEQFF	TGCGCCAGCAGCTTGTCTCTAGCGGGAGGGCGCAATGAGCAGTTCTTC
TRBV9	14	-	-	TRBJ1-2	CASSVATGNYGYTF	TGTGCCAGCAGCGTAGCAACAGGGAACTATGGCTACACCTTC
TRBV29-1	11	-	-	TRBJ2-3	CSVQTVDTQYF	TGCAGCGTCCAGACAGTAGATACGCAGTATTTT
TRBV9	14	-	few	TRBJ2-5	CASSVGGGGETQYF	TGTGCCAGCAGCGTAGGAGGAGGAGGAGAGACCCAGTACTTC
TRBV7-9	15	TRBD1	few	TRBJ1-1	CASSGGQGAMKIAFF	TGTGCCAGCAGCGGGGGACAGGGGGCAATGAAGATCGCTTTCTTT
TRBV29-1	10	-	few	TRBJ1-2	CSVLGYGYTF	TGCAGCGTTCTAGGTTATGGCTACACCTTC
TRBV9	17	TRBD2	few	TRBJ2-6	CASSEAWGGSGANVLTF	TGTGCCAGCAGCGAGGCTTGGGGAGGGTCTGGGGCCAACGTCCTGACTTTC
TRBV6-1	15	-	-	TRBJ2-3	CASIPGDSSTDTQYF	TGTGCCAGCATCCCCGGAGACAGTAGCACAGATACGCAGTATTTT
TRBV19	16	-	-	TRBJ2-2	CASTPEGRQNTGELFF	TGTGCCAGTACCCCCGAGGGGAGGCAGAACACCGGGGAGCTGTTTTTT
TRBV28	14	TRBD1	-	TRBJ2-1	CASGQGFTYNEQFF	TGTGCCAGCGGACAGGGATTCACCTACAATGAGCAGTTCTTC
TRBV28	15	TRBD1	-	TRBJ1-5	CASRRPGQSYQPQHF	TGTGCCAGCAGGAGACCGGGACAGAGTTATCAGCCCCAGCATTTT
TRBV7-9	14	-	-	TRBJ1-2	CASSLSGSNYGYTF	TGTGCCAGCAGCTTAAGCGGGAGCAACTATGGCTACACCTTC
TRBV6-6	13	-	few	TRBJ2-4	CASGALAKNIQYF	TGTGCCAGCGGGGCCCTCGCCAAAAACATTCAGTACTTC
TRBV18	13	-	few	TRBJ1-1	CASSLRELGEAFF	TGTGCCAGCTCCCTAAGGGAGTTAGGGGAAGCTTTCTTT
TRBV29-1	11	-	-	TRBJ1-2	CSGGEYYGYTF	TGCAGCGGGGGCGAGTACTATGGCTACACCTTC
TRBV9	18	TRBD2	few	TRBJ2-3	CASSSPGLAGGRTDTQYF	TGTGCCAGCAGCTCCCCCGGACTAGCGGGAGGACGGACAGATACGCAGTATTTT
TRBV28	14	TRBD1	-	TRBJ2-7	CASSSGQGPVGQYF	TGTGCCAGCAGTTCCGGACAGGGCCCTGTCGGGCAGTACTTC
TRBV6-1	17	TRBD2	-	TRBJ2-1	CASSELGSGSSYNEQFF	TGTGCCAGCAGTGAACTGGGGAGCGGGAGTTCCTACAATGAGCAGTTCTTC
TRBV23-1	16	TRBD2	few	TRBJ2-3	CASSRTSGRARDTQYF	TGCGCCAGCAGTCGGACTAGCGGGAGGGCAAGGGATACGCAGTATTTT
TRBV27	15	-	-	TRBJ2-3	CASSFGSESTDTQYF	TGTGCCAGCAGTTTCGGTAGCGAAAGCACAGATACGCAGTATTTT
TRBV19	10	-	few	TRBJ2-7	CASSTGEQYF	TGTGCCAGTAGTACGGGCGAGCAGTACTTC
TRBV6-6	12	-	-	TRBJ2-3	CVSSGSTDTQYF	TGTGTCTCGAGCGGGAGCACAGATACGCAGTATTTT
TRBV9	16	TRBD2	-	TRBJ2-3	CASSVGLAGITDTQYF	TGTGCCAGCAGCGTAGGGCTAGCGGGGATCACAGATACGCAGTATTTT
TRBV5-1	13	-	-	TRBJ2-1	CASSLGQMNEQFF	TGCGCCAGCAGCTTGGGACAGATGAATGAGCAGTTCTTC
TRBV2	15	TRBD2	few	TRBJ2-1	CASVGGGSSYNEQFF	TGTGCCAGCGTTGGCGGGGGTAGCTCCTACAATGAGCAGTTCTTC
TRBV2	16	TRBD2	few	TRBJ2-4	CASTISSGGAKNIQYF	TGTGCCAGCACCATCAGCAGCGGGGGGGCCAAAAACATTCAGTACTTC
TRBV27	14	TRBD2	-	TRBJ2-7	CASRGLAGAGEQYF	TGTGCCAGCAGGGGACTAGCGGGAGCGGGGGAGCAGTACTTC
TRBV28	16	TRBD2	-	TRBJ2-3	CASRGTSGSGTDTQYF	TGTGCCAGCAGAGGGACTAGCGGGAGTGGGACAGATACGCAGTATTTT
TRBV4-3	16	-	-	TRBJ2-1	CASSPHLAYAYNEQFF	TGCGCCAGCAGCCCCCACCTAGCGTACGCCTACAATGAGCAGTTCTTC
TRBV18	14	-	-	TRBJ2-3	CASSPGRATDTQYF	TGTGCCAGCTCACCTGGCAGGGCCACAGATACGCAGTATTTT
TRBV6-5	13	-	few	TRBJ1-1	CASSQPGNTEAFF	TGTGCCAGCAGTCAACCAGGGAACACTGAAGCTTTCTTT
TRBV27	13	-	-	TRBJ2-7	CASSFVGEDEQYF	TGTGCCAGCAGTTTCGTAGGGGAAGATGAGCAGTACTTC
TRBV19	16	-	few	TRBJ2-6	CASSIQGSPGANVLTF	TGTGCCAGTAGTATTCAGGGGTCCCCTGGGGCCAACGTCCTGACTTTC
TRBV5-4	16	TRBD2	-	TRBJ2-7	CASSLGGPGLAREQYF	TGTGCCAGCAGCTTGGGGGGACCGGGACTAGCGAGAGAGCAGTACTTC
TRBV30	13	-	few	TRBJ1-5	CAWRSGGNQPQHF	TGTGCCTGGAGGTCTGGGGGGAATCAGCCCCAGCATTTT
TRBV28	14	-	few	TRBJ2-1	CASTGGGNPGEQFF	TGTGCCAGCACTGGGGGAGGCAATCCGGGTGAGCAGTTCTTC
TRBV5-6	14	-	-	TRBJ2-4	CASSKQGPKNIQYF	TGTGCCAGCAGTAAACAGGGTCCCAAAAACATTCAGTACTTC
TRBV7-9	15	TRBD1	-	TRBJ1-1	CASSPVQGSNTEAFF	TGTGCCAGCAGCCCAGTACAGGGGAGTAACACTGAAGCTTTCTTT
TRBV4-2	12	-	-	TRBJ1-1	CASSPRDNEAFF	TGTGCCAGCAGCCCCCGGGACAATGAAGCTTTCTTT
TRBV7-9	15	TRBD2	-	TRBJ2-1	CASSLLAGKANEQFF	TGTGCCAGCAGCCTCCTAGCGGGAAAGGCGAATGAGCAGTTCTTC
TRBV19	15	-	-	TRBJ2-7	CASSIGIAMIYEQYF	TGTGCCAGTAGTATCGGGATAGCGATGATCTACGAGCAGTACTTC
TRBV19	14	TRBD1	few	TRBJ1-2	CASSIPDRVHGYTF	TGTGCCAGTAGTATACCTGACAGGGTGCATGGCTACACCTTC
TRBV14	19	-	few	TRBJ1-4	CASSQGLITTLQTNEKLFF	TGTGCCAGCAGCCAGGGACTGATAACAACTCTGCAAACTAATGAAAAACTGTTTTTT
TRBV7-6	16	TRBD2	few	TRBJ2-7	CASSLEGVAGVHEQYF	TGTGCCAGCAGCCTTGAGGGGGTAGCGGGAGTACACGAGCAGTACTTC
TRBV5-1	16	TRBD2	few	TRBJ2-3	CASSLDLAGGGDTQYF	TGCGCCAGCAGCTTGGACCTAGCGGGAGGGGGAGATACGCAGTATTTT
TRBV5-1	15	-	few	TRBJ2-5	CASMEGGVQLETQYF	TGCGCCAGCATGGAAGGCGGGGTTCAACTGGAGACCCAGTACTTC
TRBV19	14	TRBD1	-	TRBJ2-2	CASRRDSFAGELFF	TGTGCCAGTAGAAGGGACAGTTTTGCCGGGGAGCTGTTTTTT
TRBV9	16	TRBD2	few	TRBJ2-5	CASSVGRLADTETQYF	TGTGCCAGCAGCGTAGGGCGCCTAGCGGACACGGAGACCCAGTACTTC